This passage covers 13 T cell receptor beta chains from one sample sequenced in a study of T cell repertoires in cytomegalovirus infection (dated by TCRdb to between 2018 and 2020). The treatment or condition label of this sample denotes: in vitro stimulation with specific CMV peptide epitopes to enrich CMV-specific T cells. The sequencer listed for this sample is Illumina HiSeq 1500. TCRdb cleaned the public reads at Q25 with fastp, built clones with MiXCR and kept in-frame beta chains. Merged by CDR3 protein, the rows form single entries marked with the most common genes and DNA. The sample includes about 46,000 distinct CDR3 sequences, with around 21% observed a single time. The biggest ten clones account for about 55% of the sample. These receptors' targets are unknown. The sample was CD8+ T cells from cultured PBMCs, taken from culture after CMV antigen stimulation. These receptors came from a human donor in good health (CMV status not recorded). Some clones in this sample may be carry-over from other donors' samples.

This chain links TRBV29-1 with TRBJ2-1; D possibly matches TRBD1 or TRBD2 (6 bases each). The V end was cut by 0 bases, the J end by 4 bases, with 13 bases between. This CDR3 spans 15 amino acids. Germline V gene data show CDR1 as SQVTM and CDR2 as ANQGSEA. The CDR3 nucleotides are TGCAGCGTTGAAGAGAGGGGGGCGACGTACAATGAGCAGTTCTTC. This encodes CSVEERGATYNEQFF.

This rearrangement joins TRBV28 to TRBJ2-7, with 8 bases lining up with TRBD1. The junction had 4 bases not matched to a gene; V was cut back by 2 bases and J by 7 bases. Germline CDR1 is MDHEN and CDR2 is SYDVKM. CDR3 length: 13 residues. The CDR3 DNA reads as TGTGCCAGCAGTTTAGGACAGGGCTGGGAGCAGTACTTC. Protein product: CASSLGQGWEQYF.

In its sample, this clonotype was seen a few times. The CDR3 nucleotides are TGTGCCACTTCCGGGACAGGGTACACAGATACGCAGTATTTT. Translating it yields CATSGTGYTDTQYF. This chain uses TRBV10-3 with TRBJ2-3, with 9 bases fitting TRBD1. The trim removed 10 bases at V and 2 bases at J, leaving 7 bases unmatched. This CDR3 has 14 residues. Germline assignment: CDR1 ENHRY and CDR2 SYGVKD.

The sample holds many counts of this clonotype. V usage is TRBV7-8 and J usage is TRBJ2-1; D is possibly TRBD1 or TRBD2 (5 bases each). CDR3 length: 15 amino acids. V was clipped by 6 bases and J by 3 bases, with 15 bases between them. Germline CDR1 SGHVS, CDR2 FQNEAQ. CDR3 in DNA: TGTGCCAGCAGTCCCGGGACCCTATACTACAATGAGCAGTTCTTC. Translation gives CASSPGTLYYNEQFF.

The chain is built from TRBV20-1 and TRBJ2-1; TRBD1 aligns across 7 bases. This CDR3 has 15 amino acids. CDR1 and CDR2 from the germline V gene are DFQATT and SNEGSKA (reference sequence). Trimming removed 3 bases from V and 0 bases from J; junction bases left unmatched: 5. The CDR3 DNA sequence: TGCAGTGCTAGTTGGCGACAGGGCTCCTACAATGAGCAGTTCTTC. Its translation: CSASWRQGSYNEQFF.

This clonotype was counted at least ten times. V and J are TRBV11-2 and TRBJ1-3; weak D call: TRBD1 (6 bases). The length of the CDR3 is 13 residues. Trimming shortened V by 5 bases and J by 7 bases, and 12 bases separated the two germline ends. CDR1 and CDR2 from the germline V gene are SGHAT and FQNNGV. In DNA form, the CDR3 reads TGTGCCAGCAGCGCAGGGGATTTCAACACCATATATTTT. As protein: CASSAGDFNTIYF. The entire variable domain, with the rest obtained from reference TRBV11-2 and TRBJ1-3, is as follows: EAGVAQSPRYKIIEKRQSVAFWCNPISGHATLYWYQQILGQGPKLLIQFQNNGVVDDSQLPKDRFSAERLKGVDSTLKIQPAKLEDSAVYLCASSAGDFNTIYFGEGSWLTVV.

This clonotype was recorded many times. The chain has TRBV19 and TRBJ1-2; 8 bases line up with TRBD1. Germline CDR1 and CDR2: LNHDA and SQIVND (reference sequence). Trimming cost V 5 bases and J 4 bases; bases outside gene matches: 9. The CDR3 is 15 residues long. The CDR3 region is CASSPTLGTGYGYTF. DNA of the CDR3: TGTGCCAGTAGTCCCACCCTCGGGACAGGCTATGGCTACACCTTC.

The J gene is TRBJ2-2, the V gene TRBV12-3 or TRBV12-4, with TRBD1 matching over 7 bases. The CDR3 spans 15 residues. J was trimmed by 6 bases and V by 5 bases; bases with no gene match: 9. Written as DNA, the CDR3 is TGTGCCAGCAGTCCGACCGGGACAGTATCCGGGGAGCTGTTTTTT. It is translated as CASSPTGTVSGELFF.

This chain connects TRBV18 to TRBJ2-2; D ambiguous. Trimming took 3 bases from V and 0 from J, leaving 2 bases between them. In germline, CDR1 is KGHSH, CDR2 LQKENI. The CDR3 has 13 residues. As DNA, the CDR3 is TGTGCCAGCTCACCCCCGAACACCGGGGAGCTGTTTTTT. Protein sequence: CASSPPNTGELFF.

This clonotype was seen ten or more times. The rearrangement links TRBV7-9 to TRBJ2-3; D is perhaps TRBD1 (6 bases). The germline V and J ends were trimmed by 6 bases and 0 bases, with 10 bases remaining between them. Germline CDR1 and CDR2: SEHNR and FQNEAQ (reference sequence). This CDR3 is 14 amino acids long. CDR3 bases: TGTGCCAGCAGTCCCGGACAGAGCACAGATACGCAGTATTTT. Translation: CASSPGQSTDTQYF.

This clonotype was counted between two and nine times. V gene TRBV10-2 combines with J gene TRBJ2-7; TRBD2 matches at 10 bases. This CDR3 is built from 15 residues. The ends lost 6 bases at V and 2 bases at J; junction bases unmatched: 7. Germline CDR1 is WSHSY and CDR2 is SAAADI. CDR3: CASSPGLAKTYEQYF. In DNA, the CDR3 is TGCGCCAGCAGCCCGGGACTAGCGAAAACCTACGAGCAGTACTTC.

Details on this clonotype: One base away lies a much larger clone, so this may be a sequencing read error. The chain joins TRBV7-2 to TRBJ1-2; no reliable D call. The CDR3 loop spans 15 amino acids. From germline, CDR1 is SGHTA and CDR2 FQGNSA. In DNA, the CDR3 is TGTGCCAGCAGCCCCAGTATCGGAGCTAACTATGACTACACCTTC. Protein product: CASSPSIGANYDYTF.

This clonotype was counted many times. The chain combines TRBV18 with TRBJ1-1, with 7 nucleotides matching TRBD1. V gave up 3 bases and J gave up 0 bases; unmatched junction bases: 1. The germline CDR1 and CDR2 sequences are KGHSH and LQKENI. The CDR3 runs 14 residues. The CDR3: CASSPDRLNTEAFF. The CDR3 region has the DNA TGTGCCAGCTCACCGGACAGGCTGAACACTGAAGCTTTCTTT. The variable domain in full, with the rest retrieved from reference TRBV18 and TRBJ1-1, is NAGVMQNPRHLVRRRGQEARLRCSPMKGHSHVYWYRQLPEEGLKFMVYLQKENIIDESGMPKERFSAEFPKEGPSILRIQQVVRGDSAAYFCASSPDRLNTEAFFGQGTRLTVV.